A selection of T cell receptor beta chains follows, all from one sample in a study of blood T cell repertoires in COVID-19. Sequencing was performed with immunoSEQ multiplex PCR; in TCRdb, only in-frame clones are kept and a portion is missing. The data show about 120,000 clones, about 83% seen once. Sequenced material: peripheral blood. These receptors all stem from a man aged 60 to 69 with acute or convalescent COVID-19. Both conserved end residues are part of each CDR3. Each record gives: V gene, J gene, CDR3 length, CDR3 protein.

V: TRBV13
J: TRBJ1-1
length: 13
CDR3: CASSLAHGTEAFF

V: TRBV6-6
J: TRBJ2-7
length: 15
CDR3: CASRATEYQSYEQYF

V: TRBV5-1
J: TRBJ2-5
length: 14
CDR3: CASSGEGARETQYF

V: TRBV5-4
J: TRBJ2-5
length: 15
CDR3: CASSKDRGGPETQYF

V: TRBV19
J: TRBJ2-5
length: 15
CDR3: CASTPGVLRQETQYF

V: TRBV28
J: TRBJ2-3
length: 13
CDR3: CASVQRDRDTQYF

V: TRBV7-3
J: TRBJ2-1
length: 15
CDR3: CASSLGLADYNEQFF

V: TRBV3-1/TRBV3-2
J: TRBJ2-7
length: 14
CDR3: CASSQQGSQGEQYF

V: TRBV7-8
J: TRBJ2-3
length: 14
CDR3: CASGFGTGPDTQYF

V: TRBV28
J: TRBJ2-5
length: 16
CDR3: CASSLAPRRYQETQYF

V: TRBV12-3/TRBV12-4
J: TRBJ2-3
length: 12
CDR3: CASRTSGDTQYF

V: TRBV18
J: TRBJ2-7
length: 14
CDR3: CASSTRQELREQYF

V: TRBV28
J: TRBJ1-5
length: 17
CDR3: CASSFPPGQMGNQPQHF

V: TRBV10-3
J: TRBJ1-2
length: 13
CDR3: CAIRGQGATGYTF

V: TRBV6-6
J: TRBJ1-1
length: 14
CDR3: CASRTDRPNTEAFF

V: TRBV4-1
J: TRBJ2-5
length: 13
CDR3: CASSFLVQETQYF

V: TRBV19
J: TRBJ2-4
length: 17
CDR3: CASSPETGRLAKNIQYF

V: TRBV28
J: TRBJ2-1
length: 14
CDR3: CASSLLAGNNEQFF

V: TRBV2
J: TRBJ2-3
length: 15
CDR3: CASSEGGRGPDTQYF

V: TRBV7-2
J: TRBJ2-5
length: 14
CDR3: CASSPGGGGETQYF

V: TRBV18
J: TRBJ2-5
length: 15
CDR3: CASRGPDRGGETQYF

V: TRBV24-1
J: TRBJ1-5
length: 14
CDR3: CATSDVTGNQPQHF

V: TRBV7-2
J: TRBJ2-7
length: 17
CDR3: CASSLPKAGTSVYEQYF

V: TRBV9
J: TRBJ2-3
length: 17
CDR3: CASSVDRDRGYTDTQYF

V: TRBV7-2
J: TRBJ1-1
length: 14
CDR3: CASSSRAGYTEAFF

V: TRBV9
J: TRBJ2-1
length: 14
CDR3: CASGTFSGNNEQFF

V: TRBV27
J: TRBJ2-7
length: 15
CDR3: CASSSTGTGIYEQYF

V: TRBV7-3
J: TRBJ2-3
length: 13
CDR3: CASSMYITDTQYF

V: TRBV9
J: TRBJ1-4
length: 13
CDR3: CASSVAPSEKLFF

V: TRBV28
J: TRBJ2-7
length: 15
CDR3: CASSRYVGSSYEQYF

V: TRBV7-9
J: TRBJ2-4
length: 17
CDR3: CASSSHSLDRTYDIQYF

V: TRBV29-1
J: TRBJ1-1
length: 14
CDR3: CSVEKGRGYTEAFF

V: TRBV15
J: TRBJ2-7
length: 15
CDR3: CATSRSTSGSYEQYF

V: TRBV6-5
J: TRBJ2-2
length: 12
CDR3: CASGEQVGELFF

V: TRBV12-3/TRBV12-4
J: TRBJ1-1
length: 12
CDR3: CASRFGQGEAFF

V: TRBV28
J: TRBJ1-2
length: 13
CDR3: CASSQGQDYGYTF